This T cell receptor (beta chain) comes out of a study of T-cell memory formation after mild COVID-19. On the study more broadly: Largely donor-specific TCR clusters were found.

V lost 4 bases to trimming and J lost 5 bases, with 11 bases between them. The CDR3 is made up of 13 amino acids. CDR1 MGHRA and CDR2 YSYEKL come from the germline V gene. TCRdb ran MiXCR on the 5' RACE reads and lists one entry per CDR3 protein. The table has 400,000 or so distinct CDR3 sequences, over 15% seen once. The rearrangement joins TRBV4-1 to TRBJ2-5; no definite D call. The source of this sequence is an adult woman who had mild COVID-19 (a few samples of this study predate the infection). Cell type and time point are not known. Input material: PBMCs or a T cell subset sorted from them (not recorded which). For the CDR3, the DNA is TGCGCCAGCAGCCCGCCCGGACGGGAGACCCAGTACTTC. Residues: CASSPPGRETQYF.